The clone carrying this T cell receptor (beta chain) was recorded many times. The antigen remains unidentified. These data belong to a study of T cells after yellow fever vaccination. Study overall: SMART-Seq v4 Ultra Low Input served to prepare low-cell-number fractions. General study points: Contaminants from the bulk population, in the form of abundant clonotypes, could be found in FACS-sorted repertoires. Boosting was followed by the reappearance of most primary-vaccination clones (about 97% CD4, about 88% CD8).

A universal primer site and UMIs were added as TCR cDNA was made by 5'RACE template switching. TCRdb independently ran MiXCR on the 5' RACE reads; one entry per CDR3 protein. The sample has some 100,000 distinct CDR3 sequences; approximately 7.1% are singletons. This CDR3 is built from 14 residues. Germline V gives CDR1 SGHVS, CDR2 FQNEAQ. Trimming left V 8 bases short and J 5 bases short, with 16 bases between. The receptor's source is a man between 18 and 29 years old who received the YFV17D yellow fever vaccine. The specimen was CD4+ T cells sorted from PBMCs, collected about 49 days after the first yellow fever vaccination. J is TRBJ2-4 and V is TRBV7-8; D is perhaps TRBD2 (5 bases). The CDR3 nucleotides are TGTGCCAGCGGCCCGAGGGCTCGGGAAAACATTCAGTACTTC. Protein: CASGPRARENIQYF.